The 7 T cell receptor beta chains presented below share a single source sample, sequenced in a study of blood T cell repertoires in COVID-19. Assay: immunoSEQ multiplex PCR; the TCRdb copy retains only in-frame clones and omits some. The sample has roughly 270,000 clones, roughly 85% seen once; the top ten hold 5.1%. Sequenced: peripheral blood. These receptors were collected from a man in his fifties with active or convalescent COVID-19.

The chain carries TRBV3-1 (or the pseudogene TRBV3-2) and TRBJ2-5; 11 nucleotides align to TRBD2. The CDR3 sequence is 13 residues long. Germline V gene lookup returns CDR1 LGHDT and CDR2 YNNKEL (reference sequence). The V and J ends lost 11 bases and 2 bases, in that order; junction bases with no gene match: 4. The CDR3 bases are TGTGCCTGTGGGACTAGCGGACAAGAGACCCAGTACTTC. This gives the protein CACGTSGQETQYF.

This chain uses TRBV29-1 with TRBJ1-2, with D uncertain. The CDR3 is 13 residues long. Per germline, CDR1 SQVTM and CDR2 ANQGSEA. V lost 4 bases and J lost 0, with 9 bases in between. The CDR3 DNA is TGCAGCGTTGTTCGGAGGGCTAACTATGGCTACACCTTC. Protein sequence: CSVVRRANYGYTF.

The chain is built from TRBV7-3 and TRBJ2-7; 8 bases line up with TRBD2. V shed 6 bases, J shed 5 bases, and the junction held 15 bases outside the gene matches. Germline assignment: CDR1 SGHTA and CDR2 FQGTGA. The CDR3 loop spans 16 amino acids. The CDR3 DNA is TGTGCCAGCAGTCCCACCGGGGGGGCCCCCCCTAACGAGCAGTACTTC. Translation gives CASSPTGGAPPNEQYF.

This chain connects TRBV19 to TRBJ1-3; no firm D call. V was shortened by 5 bases and J by 2 bases, with 10 bases between the two germline ends. Per germline, CDR1 LNHDA and CDR2 SQIVND (reference sequence). This CDR3 comprises 14 residues. The CDR3 loop reads CASSGENAGNTIYF. CDR3 coding DNA: TGTGCCAGTAGTGGGGAGAATGCTGGAAACACCATATATTTT.

The genes are TRBV27 and TRBJ2-3, with 11 bases matching TRBD2. The CDR3 length is 14 residues. Germline assignment: CDR1 MNHEY and CDR2 SMNVEV (reference sequence). V lost 6 bases, J lost 5 bases, and 4 bases stayed unmatched. The CDR3 DNA sequence: TGTGCCAGCAGAGAAGGGACTAGCGGAGATACGCAGTATTTT. This codes for CASREGTSGDTQYF.

This chain joins TRBV5-1 and TRBJ2-1; 12 nucleotides line up with TRBD2. The CDR3 consists of 22 residues. Trimming took 1 base from V and 0 from J; bases not matched to a gene: 17. The V gene's germline CDR1 is SGHRS and CDR2 YFSETQ. The CDR3 region is CASSLSPRRLAGGPLSYNEQFF. The CDR3 DNA reads TGCGCCAGCAGCTTGTCCCCGAGGAGGCTAGCGGGAGGGCCACTCTCCTACAATGAGCAGTTCTTC.

The chain employs TRBV30 and TRBJ2-7; the match to TRBD1 covers 7 bases. Germline CDR1 is GTSNPN and CDR2 is SVGIG (reference sequence). The CDR3 loop spans 13 amino acids. With V trimmed by 1 base and J by 3 bases, 3 bases remained unmatched. For the CDR3, the DNA is TGTGCCTGGAGTGCCGGACAGGTCTACGAGCAGTACTTC. It yields the protein CAWSAGQVYEQYF. The variable domain in full, completed from reference TRBV30 and TRBJ2-7, reads SQTIHQWPATLVQPVGSPLSLECTVEGTSNPNLYWYRQAAGRGLQLLFYSVGIGQISSEVPQNLSASRPQDRQFILSSKKLLLSDSGFYLCAWSAGQVYEQYFGPGTRLTVT.